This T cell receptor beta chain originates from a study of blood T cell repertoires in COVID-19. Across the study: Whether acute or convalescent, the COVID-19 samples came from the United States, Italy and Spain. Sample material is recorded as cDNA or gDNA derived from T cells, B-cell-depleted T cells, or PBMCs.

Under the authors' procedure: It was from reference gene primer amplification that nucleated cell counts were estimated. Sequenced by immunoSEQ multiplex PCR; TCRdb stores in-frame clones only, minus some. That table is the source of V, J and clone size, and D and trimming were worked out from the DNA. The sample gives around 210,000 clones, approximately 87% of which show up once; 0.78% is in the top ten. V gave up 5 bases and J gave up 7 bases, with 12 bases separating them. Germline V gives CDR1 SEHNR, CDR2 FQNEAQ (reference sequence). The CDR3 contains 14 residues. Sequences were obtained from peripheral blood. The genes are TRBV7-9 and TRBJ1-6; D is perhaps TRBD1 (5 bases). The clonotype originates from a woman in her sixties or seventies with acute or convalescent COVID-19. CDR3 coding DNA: TGTGCCAGCAGCCAGACAGTGGGGAATTCACCCCTCCACTTT. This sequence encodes CASSQTVGNSPLHF.